This T cell receptor beta chain derives from a study of T cells in Graves' hyperthyroidism and ophthalmopathy. Study-level results: Peripheral blood also featured most of the thyroid clonotypes expanded above 0.001.

CDR1 and CDR2 from the germline V gene are SNHLY and FYNNEI. V was pared by 4 bases and J by 4 bases, with 16 bases between. The CDR3 length is 15 residues. The investigators amplified TCR beta CDR3 regions from RNA transcripts. An initial round of RT-PCR targeting the TCR CDR3 relied on the HTBI primer set. TCRdb fed the multiplex PCR reads into MiXCR, producing one record per CDR3 protein. The sample records 340,000 or so distinct CDR3 sequences, 21% being singletons. This clonotype was seen ten or more times. What it recognizes is unknown. The V and J genes are TRBV2 and TRBJ1-1; D is unclear. Sequenced sample: blood. This clonotype originated in a woman in her forties or fifties with Graves' hyperthyroidism. CDR3 region: CASSGRHPGITEAFF. The DNA of the CDR3 is TGTGCCAGCAGTGGGCGACACCCGGGGATCACTGAAGCTTTCTTT. The full variable domain, its missing parts supplied by reference TRBV2 and TRBJ1-1, is EPEVTQTPSHQVTQMGQEVILRCVPISNHLYFYWYRQILGQKVEFLVSFYNNEISEKSEIFDDQFSVERPDGSNFTLKIRSTKLEDSAMYFCASSGRHPGITEAFFGQGTRLTVV.